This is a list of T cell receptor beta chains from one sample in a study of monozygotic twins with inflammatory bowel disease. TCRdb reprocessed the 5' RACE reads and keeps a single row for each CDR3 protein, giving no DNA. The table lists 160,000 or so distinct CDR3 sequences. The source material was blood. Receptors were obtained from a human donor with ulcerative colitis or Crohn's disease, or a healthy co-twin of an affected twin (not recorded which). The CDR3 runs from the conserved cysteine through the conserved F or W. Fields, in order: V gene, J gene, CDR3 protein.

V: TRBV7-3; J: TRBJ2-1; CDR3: CASSPTGSKGNEQFF
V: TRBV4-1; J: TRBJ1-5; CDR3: CASSQVQSGDQPQHF
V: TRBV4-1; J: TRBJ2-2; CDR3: CASSPQEGPDAGELFF
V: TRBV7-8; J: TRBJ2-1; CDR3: CASSLFGVAGNEQFF
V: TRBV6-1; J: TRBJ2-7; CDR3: CASPERGTKYEQYF
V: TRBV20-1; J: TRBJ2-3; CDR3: CSAAPAQRLADTQYF
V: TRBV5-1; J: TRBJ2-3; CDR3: CASSFEGTDTQYF
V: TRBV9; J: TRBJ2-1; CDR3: CASSVNSLEFF
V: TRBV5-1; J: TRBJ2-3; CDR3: CASSLETGGTDTQYF
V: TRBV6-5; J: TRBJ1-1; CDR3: CASSYPGSEAFF
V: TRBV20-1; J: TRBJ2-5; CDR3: CSAREPRGGGAETQYF
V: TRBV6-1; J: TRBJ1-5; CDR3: CASSPPQGPSNQPQHF
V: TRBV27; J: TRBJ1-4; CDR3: CASSFGTRGEKLFF
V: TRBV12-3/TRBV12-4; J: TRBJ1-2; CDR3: CASSDRGSLYGYTF
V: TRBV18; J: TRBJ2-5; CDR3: CASSPGTDETQYF
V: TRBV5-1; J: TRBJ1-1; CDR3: CASTPPWGTDTEAFF
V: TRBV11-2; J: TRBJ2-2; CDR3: CASSPREAYTQGDTGELFF
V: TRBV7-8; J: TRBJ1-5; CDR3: CASSLGLGVDQPQHF
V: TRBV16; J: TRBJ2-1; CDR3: CASSPEGDEQFF
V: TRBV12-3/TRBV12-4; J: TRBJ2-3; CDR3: CASSLGGLVRTDTQYF
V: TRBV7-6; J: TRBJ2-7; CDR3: CASSLEPLTGTGDYEQYF
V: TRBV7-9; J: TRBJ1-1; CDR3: CASSLGSGTELEAFF
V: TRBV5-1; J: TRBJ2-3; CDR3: CASSLASEADTQYF
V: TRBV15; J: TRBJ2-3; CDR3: CATSRGTSSTDTQYF
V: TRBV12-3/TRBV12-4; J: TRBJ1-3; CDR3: CASSGDRGSGNTIYF
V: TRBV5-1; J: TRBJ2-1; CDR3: CASSLESNNEQFF
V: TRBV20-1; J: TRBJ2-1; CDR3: CSARNSGGLPDEQFF
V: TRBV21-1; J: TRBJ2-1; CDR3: CASSKGETEQFF
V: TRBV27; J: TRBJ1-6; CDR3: CASSSNRVPNSPLHF
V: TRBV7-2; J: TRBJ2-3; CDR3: CASSPLAGGRPDTQYF
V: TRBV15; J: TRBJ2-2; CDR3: CATSRDRLGNTGELFF
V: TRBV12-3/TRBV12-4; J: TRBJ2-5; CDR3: CASSFLRGVQETQYF
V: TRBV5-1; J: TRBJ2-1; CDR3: CASSPGLAGAGNEQFF
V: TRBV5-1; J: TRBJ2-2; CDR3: CASSFLGTHNTGELFF
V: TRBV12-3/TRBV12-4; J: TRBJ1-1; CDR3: CASSLQGLEAFF
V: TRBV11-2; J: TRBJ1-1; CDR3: CASSLWADRGMNTEAFF
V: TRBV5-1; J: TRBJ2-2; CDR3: CASSLVVTPNTGELFF
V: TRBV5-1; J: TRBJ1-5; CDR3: CASSLERRDRTGGVCQPQHF
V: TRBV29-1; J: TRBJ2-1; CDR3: CSARTSGGARLNNEQFF
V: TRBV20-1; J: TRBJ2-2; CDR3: CSASLQGENTGELFF
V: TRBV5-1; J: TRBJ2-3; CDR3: CASSSRGGADTQYF
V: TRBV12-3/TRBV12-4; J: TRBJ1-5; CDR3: CASNVAGRGNQPQHF
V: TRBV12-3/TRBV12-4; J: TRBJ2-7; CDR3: CASSLEYEQYF
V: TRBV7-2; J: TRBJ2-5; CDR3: CASSLVGLAEETQYF
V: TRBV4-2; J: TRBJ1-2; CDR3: CASSQPGGDPPYGYTF
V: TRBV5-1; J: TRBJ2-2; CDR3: CASSRRTSGTPTTGELFF
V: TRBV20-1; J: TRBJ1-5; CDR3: CSARGQLRQPQHF